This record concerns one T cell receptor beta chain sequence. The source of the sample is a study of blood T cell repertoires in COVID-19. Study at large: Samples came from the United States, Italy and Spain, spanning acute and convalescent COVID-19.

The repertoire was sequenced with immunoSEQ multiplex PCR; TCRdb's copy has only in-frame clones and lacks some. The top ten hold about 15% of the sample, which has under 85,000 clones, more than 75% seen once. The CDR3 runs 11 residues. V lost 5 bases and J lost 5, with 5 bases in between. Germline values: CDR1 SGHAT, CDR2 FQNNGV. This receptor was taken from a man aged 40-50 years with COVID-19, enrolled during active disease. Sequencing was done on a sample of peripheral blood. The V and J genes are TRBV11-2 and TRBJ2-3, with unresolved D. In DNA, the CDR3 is TGTGCCAGCAGCATCGTAGATACGCAGTATTTT. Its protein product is CASSIVDTQYF.